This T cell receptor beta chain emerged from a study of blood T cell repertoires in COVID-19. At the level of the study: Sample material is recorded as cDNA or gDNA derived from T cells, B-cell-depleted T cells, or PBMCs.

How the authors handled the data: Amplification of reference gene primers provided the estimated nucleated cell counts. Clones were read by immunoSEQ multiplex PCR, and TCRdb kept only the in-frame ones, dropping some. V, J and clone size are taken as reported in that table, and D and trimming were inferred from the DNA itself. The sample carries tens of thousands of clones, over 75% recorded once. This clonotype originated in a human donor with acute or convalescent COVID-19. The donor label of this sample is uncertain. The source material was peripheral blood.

CDR3 sequence reads: CASSEQGEYVDEAFF. Written as DNA, the CDR3 is TGTGCCAGTTCCGAACAGGGTGAATACGTCGATGAAGCTTTCTTT. J is TRBJ1-1 and V is TRBV19, with D tentatively TRBD1 (6 bases). Germline values: CDR1 LNHDA, CDR2 SQIVND (reference sequence). Deletions cut 8 bases from V and 7 bases from J, with 23 bases between. The CDR3 consists of 15 residues.